Below, one T cell receptor (beta chain) is given with its context. The data originate from a study of blood T cell repertoires in COVID-19. Study background: Samples came from the United States, Italy and Spain, spanning acute and convalescent COVID-19.

Per the original data handling: Reference gene primer amplification in the assay estimated nucleated cell counts. Generated by immunoSEQ multiplex PCR, the TCRdb table keeps only in-frame clones and is missing some. The DNA was the basis for D and trimming; V, J and clone size are from that table. The sample yields about 320,000 clones, 65% to 90% seen once. CDR3 size: 14 residues. Trimming stripped 5 bases from V and 3 bases from J, with 13 bases between. Germline loops: CDR1 LNHDA, CDR2 SQIVND (reference sequence). The sequence derives from a human donor in a cohort sampled during active COVID-19. Sequenced input: peripheral blood. The chain carries TRBV19 and TRBJ1-2; no clear D gene. The CDR3 DNA sequence: TGTGCCAGTAGTGATCCGGAGTGGGACTATGGCTACACCTTC. Its protein product is CASSDPEWDYGYTF.